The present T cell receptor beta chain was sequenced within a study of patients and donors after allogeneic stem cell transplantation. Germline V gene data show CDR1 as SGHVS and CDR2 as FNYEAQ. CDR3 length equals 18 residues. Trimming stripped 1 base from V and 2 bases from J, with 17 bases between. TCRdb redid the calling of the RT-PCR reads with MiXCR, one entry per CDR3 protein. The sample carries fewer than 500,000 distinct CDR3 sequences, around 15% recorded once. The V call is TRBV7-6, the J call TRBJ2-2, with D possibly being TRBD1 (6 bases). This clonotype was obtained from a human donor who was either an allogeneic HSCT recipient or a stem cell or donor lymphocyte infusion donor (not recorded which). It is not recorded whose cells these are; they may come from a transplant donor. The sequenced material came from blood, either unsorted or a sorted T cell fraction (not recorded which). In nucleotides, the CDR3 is TGTGCCAGCAGCTTAGGACCCTGGGGACAAGTAAACACCGGGGAGCTGTTTTTT. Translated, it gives CASSLGPWGQVNTGELFF. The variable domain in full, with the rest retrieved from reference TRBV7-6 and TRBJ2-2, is GAGVSQSPRYKVTKRGQDVALRCDPISGHVSLYWYRQALGQGPEFLTYFNYEAQQDKSGLPNDRFSAERPEGSISTLTIQRTEQRDSAMYRCASSLGPWGQVNTGELFFGEGSRLTVL.